Presented here are 21 T cell receptor beta chains from one specimen sequenced in a study of vaccination effects on CD4 cells after COVID-19. Profiling relied on immunoSEQ multiplex PCR, and the TCRdb table lists in-frame clones only, not all of them. The sample contains 35,000 to 45,000 clones, about 80% of which appear only once. Cultured cells yielded isolated CD4+ T cells after around 9 days. Their SARS-CoV-2 infection, verified by PCR, occurred between March and December 2020. Each participant was given two doses of one vaccine (BNT162b2 or mRNA-1273). Antigens of these TCRs are unknown. The source was CD4+ T cells from PBMCs cultured without peptide, collected after COVID-19 vaccination. Every receptor here comes from a human donor who had a prior SARS-CoV-2 infection.

In this sample, this clone turned up once. J is TRBJ1-4 and V is TRBV3-1 (or the pseudogene TRBV3-2); 8 bases match TRBD1. Per germline, CDR1 LGHDT and CDR2 YNNKEL (reference sequence). This CDR3 is built from 15 residues. The junction had 9 bases not matched to a gene; V was cut back by 4 bases and J by 8 bases. The chain's CDR3 is CASSRQGASKEKLFF. Here the CDR3 DNA reads TGTGCCAGCAGCCGGCAGGGGGCTTCAAAAGAAAAACTGTTTTTT.

The chain has TRBV9 and TRBJ2-3; TRBD1 agrees at 9 bases. The germline V gene encodes CDR1 SGDLS and CDR2 YYNGEE. With V trimmed by 1 base and J by 6 bases, 9 bases remained unmatched. The CDR3 runs to 16 residues. CDR3 DNA sequence: TGTGCCAGCAGCGTATCGATAGGGACAGGGCTGGATACGCAGTATTTT. Translating gives CASSVSIGTGLDTQYF.

This chain joins TRBV27 and TRBJ2-1; tentatively, D is TRBD2 (6 bases). V dropped 3 bases and J dropped 9 bases, with 12 bases sitting between them. Germline V lookup: CDR1 MNHEY, CDR2 SMNVEV (reference sequence). This CDR3 spans 13 amino acids. The CDR3 is CASSFLRRGEQFF. CDR3 sequence (DNA): TGTGCCAGCAGTTTTCTCCGGCGGGGTGAGCAGTTCTTC.

V gene TRBV3-1 (or the pseudogene TRBV3-2) combines with J gene TRBJ2-5; D remains unclear. V gave up 1 base and J gave up 7 bases, with 13 bases separating them. Germline CDR1 and CDR2: LGHDT and YNNKEL (reference sequence). The CDR3 is 14 amino acids. CDR3 bases: TGTGCCAGCAGCCAAGCTACTTCGGTGAGGACCCAGTACTTC. This codes for CASSQATSVRTQYF.

This clone was recorded a few times. The CDR3 DNA follows: TGTGCCAGCAGATCCCATGCCAGGCCAGGTGCGGGGGAGCTGTTTTTT. Amino acid sequence: CASRSHARPGAGELFF. The chain joins TRBV7-9 to TRBJ2-2, with unresolved D. V lost 6 bases and J lost 8, with 22 bases in between. Germline CDR1 reads SEHNR; CDR2 reads FQNEAQ (reference sequence). The CDR3 is 16 residues long.

This clone appeared a single time. The chain recombines TRBV23-1 with TRBJ1-2; TRBD1 agrees at 8 bases. TRBV23-1 is filed as an ORF, its function uncertain. The CDR3 runs 14 residues. V shed 3 bases, J shed 6 bases, and the junction held 6 bases outside the gene matches. CDR3 amino acids: CASSQEEGQDGYTF. DNA for the CDR3: TGCGCCAGCAGTCAGGAAGAGGGACAGGATGGCTACACCTTC.

V usage is TRBV2 and J usage is TRBJ2-3, with D tentatively TRBD2 (6 bases). This CDR3 has 15 amino acids. Germline loops: CDR1 SNHLY, CDR2 FYNNEI. The ends were cut back, 4 bases at V and 0 bases at J, with 11 bases in the middle. The CDR3 DNA sequence: TGTGCCAGCAGTGTTGGTGGGGGGAGCACAGATACGCAGTATTTT. Translating gives CASSVGGGSTDTQYF. Supplemented by reference TRBV2 and TRBJ2-3, the full variable domain reads EPEVTQTPSHQVTQMGQEVILRCVPISNHLYFYWYRQILGQKVEFLVSFYNNEISEKSEIFDDQFSVERPDGSNFTLKIRSTKLEDSAMYFCASSVGGGSTDTQYFGPGTRLTVL.

This chain uses TRBV4-2 with TRBJ2-7; 7 bases match TRBD1. CDR3 length: 17 residues. Germline CDR1 reads LGHNA; CDR2 reads YNFKEQ. The V gene end was trimmed by 0 bases and the J gene end by 3 bases; junction bases not matched to a gene: 11. The CDR3 nucleotides are TGTGCCAGCAGCCAAGATTTCCGGCAGGGGGTCTACTACGAGCAGTACTTC. Protein sequence: CASSQDFRQGVYYEQYF.

V usage is TRBV6-2 or TRBV6-3 and J usage is TRBJ1-1; D possibly corresponds to TRBD1 (5 bases). The CDR3 runs 15 residues. Germline V gene data show CDR1 as MNHEY and CDR2 as SVGEGT. Trimming took 5 bases from V and 0 from J, leaving 13 bases between them. The CDR3 sequence is CASSRPGTVNTEAFF. CDR3 nucleotides: TGTGCCAGCAGTAGACCTGGGACGGTGAACACTGAAGCTTTCTTT.

The genes are TRBV6-5 and TRBJ2-5; 8 bases align to TRBD2. The CDR3 is 16 residues long. J was trimmed by 3 bases and V by 3 bases; bases with no gene match: 9. Per germline, CDR1 MNHEY and CDR2 SVGAGI. The chain's CDR3 is CASSYYSGGPEETQYF. The CDR3, as DNA: TGTGCCAGCAGTTATTATTCGGGGGGGCCTGAAGAGACCCAGTACTTC.

The chain carries TRBV21-1 and TRBJ1-5. TRBV21-1 is labeled a pseudogene. This CDR3 has 15 residues. The CDR3, as DNA: TGTGCCAGCAGCAAAGAGGGCGGGCGGAATCAGCCCCAGCATTTT. Translation gives CASSKEGGRNQPQHF.

This sequence joins TRBV25-1 and TRBJ2-5, with 8 bases fitting TRBD2. The CDR3 contains 16 residues. Germline V gene lookup returns CDR1 MGHDK and CDR2 SYGVNS. The junction had 7 bases not matched to a gene; V was cut back by 4 bases and J by 0 bases. The CDR3 region has the DNA TGTGCCAGCAGTGGGGGTTTAGCGGGGAACCAAGAGACCCAGTACTTC. It is translated as CASSGGLAGNQETQYF.

V usage is TRBV2 and J usage is TRBJ2-1; 13 bases fit TRBD2. The germline V gene has CDR1 SNHLY and CDR2 FYNNEI. With 6 bases clipped from V and 0 bases from J, the junction kept 8 bases outside the gene matches. CDR3 length: 18 residues. Written as DNA, the CDR3 is TGTGCCAGCAGCGGTACTAGCGGGGGGGTCCTCTCCTACAATGAGCAGTTCTTC. As protein: CASSGTSGGVLSYNEQFF. Filled out from reference TRBV2 and TRBJ2-1, the complete variable domain reads EPEVTQTPSHQVTQMGQEVILRCVPISNHLYFYWYRQILGQKVEFLVSFYNNEISEKSEIFDDQFSVERPDGSNFTLKIRSTKLEDSAMYFCASSGTSGGVLSYNEQFFGPGTRLTVL.

The chain is built from TRBV5-4 and TRBJ2-2; D unclear. CDR3 length: 15 amino acids. Germline V gene data show CDR1 as SGHNT and CDR2 as YYREEE (reference sequence). The V end was cut by 1 base, the J end by 7 bases, with 14 bases between. In nucleotides, the CDR3 is TGTGCCAGCAGCTTGAGGTCAGACCTCGGCGGGGAGCTGTTTTTT. This gives the protein CASSLRSDLGGELFF.

V usage is TRBV5-1 and J usage is TRBJ2-7, with a weak D call TRBD1 (6 bases). CDR1 and CDR2 from the germline V gene are SGHRS and YFSETQ. V was trimmed by 1 base and J by 1 base, leaving 15 bases between them. This CDR3 contains 16 residues. The CDR3: CASSLYQIQGSYEQYF. The CDR3 bases are TGCGCCAGCAGCTTGTATCAAATACAGGGTTCCTACGAGCAGTACTTC.

The chain is built from TRBV24-1 and TRBJ1-2, with unresolved D. Between the trimmed V and J ends, which lost 7 bases and 7 bases, there was a span of 21 bases. The germline gives CDR1 KGHDR, CDR2 SFDVKD. The CDR3 is 15 residues long. The CDR3 DNA is TGTGCCACCAGACCAATCCTGCGGGTTTGCCGTGGCTACACCTTC. Its translation: CATRPILRVCRGYTF.

This clone was detected once. The gene calls are TRBV7-9 and TRBJ1-1; D unclear. The germline V gene encodes CDR1 SEHNR and CDR2 FQNEAQ (reference sequence). V lost 4 bases, J lost 2 bases, and 14 bases lay in between. The length of the CDR3 is 15 residues. The CDR3 nucleotides are TGTGCCAGCAGCTCGCATAGTCGTCAAAACACTGAAGCTTTCTTT. It is translated as CASSSHSRQNTEAFF.

The chain uses TRBV5-4 and TRBJ2-4; maybe TRBD1 (6 bases). The CDR3 length is 16 residues. The germline V and J ends were trimmed by 4 bases and 2 bases, with 16 bases remaining between them. The germline gives CDR1 SGHNT, CDR2 YYREEE (reference sequence). CDR3 in amino acids: CASSRGHDYSKNIQYF. The CDR3 bases are TGTGCCAGCAGCCGGGGACACGACTATTCCAAAAACATTCAGTACTTC.

The chain couples TRBV11-2 to TRBJ1-3, with D uncertain. This CDR3 is 12 amino acids long. Trimming pared 3 bases from V and 1 base from J, leaving 1 base between. Germline values: CDR1 SGHAT, CDR2 FQNNGV. The CDR3 region has the DNA TGTGCCAGCAGCTTTTCTGGAAACACCATATATTTT. Amino acid sequence: CASSFSGNTIYF.

The chain links TRBV10-3 to TRBJ1-4, with unresolved D. Germline V gene sequence: CDR1 ENHRY, CDR2 SYGVKD. The CDR3 is 13 residues long. Trimming stripped 3 bases from V and 6 bases from J, with 8 bases between. CDR3 nucleotide sequence: TGTGCCATCAGTGAAGGCGCGGATGAAAAACTGTTTTTT. This sequence encodes CAISEGADEKLFF.

The sample holds a few counts of this clone. V and J are TRBV5-1 and TRBJ2-5; no firm D call. Per the germline V gene, CDR1 is SGHRS and CDR2 is YFSETQ. Deletions cut 4 bases from V and 5 bases from J, with 15 bases between. CDR3 length: 14 residues. The CDR3 nucleotides are TGCGCCAGCAGCCCGGGCCTCCCGGGCGAGACCCAGTACTTC. Residues: CASSPGLPGETQYF.